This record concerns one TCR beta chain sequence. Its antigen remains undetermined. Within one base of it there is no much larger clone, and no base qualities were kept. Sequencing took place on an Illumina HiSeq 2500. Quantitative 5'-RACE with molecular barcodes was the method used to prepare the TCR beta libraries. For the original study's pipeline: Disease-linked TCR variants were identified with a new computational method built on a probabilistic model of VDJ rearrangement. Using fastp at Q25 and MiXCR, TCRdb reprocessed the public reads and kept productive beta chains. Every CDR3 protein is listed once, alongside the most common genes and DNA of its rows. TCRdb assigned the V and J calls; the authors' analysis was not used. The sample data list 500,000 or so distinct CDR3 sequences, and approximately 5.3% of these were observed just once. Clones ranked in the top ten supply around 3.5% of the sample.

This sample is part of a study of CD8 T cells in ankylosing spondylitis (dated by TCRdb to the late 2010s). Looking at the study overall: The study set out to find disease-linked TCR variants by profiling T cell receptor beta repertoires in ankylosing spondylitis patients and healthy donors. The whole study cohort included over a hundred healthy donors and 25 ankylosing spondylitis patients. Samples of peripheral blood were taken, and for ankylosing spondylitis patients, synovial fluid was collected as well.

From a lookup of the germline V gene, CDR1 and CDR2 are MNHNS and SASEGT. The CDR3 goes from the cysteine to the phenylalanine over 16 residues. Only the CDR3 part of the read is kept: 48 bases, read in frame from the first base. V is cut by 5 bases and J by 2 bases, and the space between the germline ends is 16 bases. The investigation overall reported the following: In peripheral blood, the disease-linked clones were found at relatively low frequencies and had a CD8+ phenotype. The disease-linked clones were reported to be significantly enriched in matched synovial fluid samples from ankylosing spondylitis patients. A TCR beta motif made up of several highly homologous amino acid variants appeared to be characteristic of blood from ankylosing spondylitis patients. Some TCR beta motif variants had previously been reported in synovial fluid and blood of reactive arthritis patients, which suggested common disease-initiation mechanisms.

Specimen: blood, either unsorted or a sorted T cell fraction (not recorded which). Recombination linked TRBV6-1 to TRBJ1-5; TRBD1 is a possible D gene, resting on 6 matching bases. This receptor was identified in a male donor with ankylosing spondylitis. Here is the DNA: TGTGCCAGCAGTACCATGGGGGGGCCTGGCAATCAGCCCCAGCATTTT. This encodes CASSTMGGPGNQPQHF.